This record looks at one T cell receptor beta chain sequence and its context. This clonotype was found many times. The target of this receptor is not known. No clone much larger than this one lies a single base away; base qualities are absent. TCR alpha and beta CDR3 regions were amplified with the iRepertoire nested amplicon-rescue multiplex PCR (arm-PCR) platform from RNA. For one-step reverse transcription and amplification, about 90-400 ng of tissue mRNA or PBMC total RNA was used as input. Following bead purification, Illumina adapters were added by a secondary multiplex PCR, and libraries between 200 and 400 bp were gel-purified. Internal 6-nucleotide barcodes were carried by the libraries and were used for demultiplexing. Sequencing of the libraries was done on an Illumina MiSeq using 2x220 or 2x250 nucleotide paired-end reads. The authors processed their data as follows. FLASH 1.2.11 was used to merge paired reads, and BWA-MEM then aligned the reads to the GRCh37 human genome before TRA and TRB reads were extracted. For V and J assignment, an IMGT-derived reference of cassette sequences and CDR3 motifs that included pseudogenes was used. Reads were translated in three frames, and productive CDR3s were defined as those with a C...FGXG motif and no stop codons. A clonotype was defined as a unique combination of a V-J cassette pair and a CDR3 amino acid sequence. Filtering of reads was based on Hamming distance, with the threshold set by the sequence error rate of each sample in mapped regions. The public reads were reprocessed in TCRdb via fastp at Q25 and MiXCR, keeping in-frame beta chains. Rows are combined by CDR3 protein, so each entry shows the most common genes and DNA. What appears here as the V and J calls and clone size reflects TCRdb's work, not the paper's. This sample has around 120,000 distinct CDR3 sequences in its table, and 24% of those were observed once. The top ten clones comprise roughly a quarter of the sample.

The sample belongs to a study of glioma-infiltrating T cells (TCRdb year 2016). Concerning the study at large: Glioma tissue, non-neoplastic brain tissue and matched peripheral blood mononuclear cells were used as sources from which TCR alpha- and beta-chain repertoires were sequenced. To measure divergence between tissue and blood T-cell populations, each tissue-infiltrating repertoire was compared with the peripheral blood repertoire of the same patient. The paired cohort comprised three low-grade glioma patients, roughly 8 primary glioblastoma patients and three non-glioma patients contributing non-neoplastic brain tissue.

CDR1 and CDR2 are read off the germline V gene (reference sequence) as MNHNY and SVGAGI. Counted from cysteine to phenylalanine, this CDR3 has 15 amino acids. The only DNA kept is the CDR3, 45 bases in frame from the first base. Trimming leaves V shorter by 0 bases and J shorter by 4 bases, with the junction holding 1 base beyond the gene matches. Broader findings and caveats from the paper: Tissue and blood shared very few CDR3 sequences, a result attributed to high CDR3 diversity and limited sampling. VJ-independent divergence between tissue and blood was lower than expected in non-neoplastic patients but higher than expected in all gliomas, particularly low-grade gliomas. Group comparisons were based on small numbers of patients: three non-neoplastic, three low-grade glioma and about 8 glioblastoma patients.

The origin of this receptor is a human donor with low-grade glioma or glioblastoma, undergoing nonglioma brain surgery, or in good health (not recorded which). The sample taken for sequencing was glioma tissue, nonneoplastic brain tissue, or PBMCs (not recorded which). The rearranged chain carries TRBV6-6 and TRBJ1-1, with TRBD1 identical over 11 junction bases. The CDR3: CASSYSDRGLTEAFF. The DNA is as follows: TGTGCCAGCAGTTACTCGGACAGGGGGCTCACTGAAGCTTTCTTT.